What follows is one T cell receptor (beta chain) and its context. From germline, CDR1 is LNHDA and CDR2 SQIVND (reference sequence). Trimming took 5 bases from V and 4 from J; bases not matched to a gene: 4. CDR3 length: 14 amino acids. Produced via immunoSEQ multiplex PCR; TCRdb's table is partial and in-frame only. This sample has some 19,000 clones, with 80% to 90% found just once. The data stem from a study of OX40 agonist ivuxolimab in advanced cancers. The chain is built from TRBV19 and TRBJ2-7; TRBD2 matches 11 bases. The source is an adult with an advanced solid tumor such as melanoma, head and neck, liver or kidney cancer. This specimen consisted of CD4+ or CD8+ T cells sorted from blood, obtained in a trial of the OX40 agonist ivuxolimab. The CDR3 nucleotides are TGTGCCAGTAGTCTCGGGACTAGCGGATACGAGCAGTACTTC. Translating gives CASSLGTSGYEQYF.